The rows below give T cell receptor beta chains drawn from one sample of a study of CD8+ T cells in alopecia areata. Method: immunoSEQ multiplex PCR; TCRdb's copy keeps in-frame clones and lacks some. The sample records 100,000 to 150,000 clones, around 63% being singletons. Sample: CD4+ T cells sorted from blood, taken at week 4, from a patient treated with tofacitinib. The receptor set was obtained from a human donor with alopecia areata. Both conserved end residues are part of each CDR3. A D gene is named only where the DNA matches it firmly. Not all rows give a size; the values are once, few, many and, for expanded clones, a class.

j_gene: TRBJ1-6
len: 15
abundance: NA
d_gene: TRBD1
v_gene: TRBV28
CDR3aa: CASSEDRVSDSPLHF
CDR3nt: TGTGCCAGCAGTGAGGACAGGGTCTCGGATTCACCCCTCCACTTT

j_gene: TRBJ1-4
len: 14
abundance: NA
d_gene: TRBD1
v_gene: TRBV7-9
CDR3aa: CASSPGQGVNLVFF
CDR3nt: TGTGCCAGCAGCCCCGGACAGGGGGTGAATTTGGTGTTTTTT

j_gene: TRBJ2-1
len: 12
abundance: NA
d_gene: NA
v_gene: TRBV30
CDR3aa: CAWRPSYNEQFF
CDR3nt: TGTGCCTGGAGACCCTCCTACAATGAGCAGTTCTTC

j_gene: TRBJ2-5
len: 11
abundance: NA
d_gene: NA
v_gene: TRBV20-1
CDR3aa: CSAKGVGTQYF
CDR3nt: TGCAGTGCTAAGGGGGTTGGGACCCAGTACTTC

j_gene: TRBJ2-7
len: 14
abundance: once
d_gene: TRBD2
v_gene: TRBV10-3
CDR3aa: CATRGGESSYEQYF
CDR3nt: TGTGCCACCCGGGGGGGGGAAAGCTCCTACGAGCAGTACTTC

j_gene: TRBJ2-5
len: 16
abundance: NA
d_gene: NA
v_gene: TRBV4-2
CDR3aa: CASSDRGRGRQETQYF
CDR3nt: TGTGCCAGCAGCGACCGAGGACGAGGGAGGCAAGAGACCCAGTACTTC

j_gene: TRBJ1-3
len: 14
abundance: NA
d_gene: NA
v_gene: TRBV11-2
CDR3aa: CASSLGPSGNTIYF
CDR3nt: TGTGCCAGCAGCTTAGGCCCCTCTGGAAACACCATATATTTT

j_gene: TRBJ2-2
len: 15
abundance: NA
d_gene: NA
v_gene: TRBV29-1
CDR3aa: CSVWTSTWERGELFF
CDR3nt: TGCAGCGTTTGGACCTCTACTTGGGAGCGCGGGGAGCTGTTTTTT

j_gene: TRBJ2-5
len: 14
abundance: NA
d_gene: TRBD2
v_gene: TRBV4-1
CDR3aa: CASSLIAGQETQYF
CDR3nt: TGCGCCAGCAGCCTTATAGCGGGGCAAGAGACCCAGTACTTC

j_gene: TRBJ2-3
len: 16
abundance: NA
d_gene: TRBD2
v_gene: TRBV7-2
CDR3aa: CASSTRLAGATDTQYF
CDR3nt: TGTGCCAGCAGCACACGACTAGCGGGGGCCACAGATACGCAGTATTTT

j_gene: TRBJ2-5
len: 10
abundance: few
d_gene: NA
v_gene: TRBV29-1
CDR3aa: CSVQKETQYF
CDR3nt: TGCAGCGTTCAGAAAGAGACCCAGTACTTC

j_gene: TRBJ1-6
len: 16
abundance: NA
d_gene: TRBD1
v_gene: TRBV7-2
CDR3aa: CASSLAGTGGGSPLHF
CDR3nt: TGTGCCAGCAGCTTAGCGGGGACAGGGGGCGGTTCACCCCTCCACTTT

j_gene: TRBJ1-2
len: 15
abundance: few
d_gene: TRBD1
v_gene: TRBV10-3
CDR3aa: CAATGTDPSNYGYTF
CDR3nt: TGTGCCGCTACCGGGACAGACCCCTCTAACTATGGCTACACCTTC

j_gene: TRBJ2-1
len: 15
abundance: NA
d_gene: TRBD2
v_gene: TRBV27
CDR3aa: CASTYGLAVYNEQFF
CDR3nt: TGTGCCAGCACGTACGGGCTAGCGGTGTACAATGAGCAGTTCTTC

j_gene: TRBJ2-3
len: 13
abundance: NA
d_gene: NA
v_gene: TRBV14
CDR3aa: CASSHIPADTQYF
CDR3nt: TGTGCCAGCAGCCACATACCAGCTGATACGCAGTATTTT

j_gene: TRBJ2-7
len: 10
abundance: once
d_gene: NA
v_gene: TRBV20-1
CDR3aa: CSARLSEQYF
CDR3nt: TGCAGTGCTAGACTTTCCGAGCAGTACTTC